Listed below are T cell receptor beta chains from one sample, sequenced in a study of blood T cell repertoires in COVID-19. Some clones are missing from TCRdb's copy, which holds only in-frame ones; the method was immunoSEQ multiplex PCR. The sample lists 150,000 to 200,000 clones; 86% were seen once. The sample comprised peripheral blood. The receptors here all came from a man between 50 and 59 years old with active or convalescent COVID-19. Both conserved end residues are part of each CDR3. The D gene is left open where the match is weak. The size of a clone is reported for some rows only, either as once, few or many, or as a class for expanded clones.

V gene: TRBV7-8; J gene: TRBJ2-5; clone size: .; D gene: .; CDR3 protein: CASSSETQYF; CDR3 DNA: TGTGCCAGCAGCTCGGAGACCCAGTACTTC
V gene: TRBV20-1; J gene: TRBJ1-2; clone size: .; D gene: .; CDR3 protein: CSASNKNGYTF; CDR3 DNA: TGCAGTGCCTCCAACAAGAATGGCTACACCTTC
V gene: TRBV5-4; J gene: TRBJ2-1; clone size: .; D gene: TRBD2; CDR3 protein: CASSPTSGRGSEQFF; CDR3 DNA: TGTGCCAGCAGCCCCACTAGCGGGAGGGGCAGTGAGCAGTTCTTC
V gene: TRBV10-3; J gene: TRBJ2-3; clone size: .; D gene: TRBD2; CDR3 protein: CAILAGGSDTQYF; CDR3 DNA: TGTGCCATCTTAGCGGGGGGATCAGATACGCAGTATTTT
V gene: TRBV4-1; J gene: TRBJ2-3; clone size: once; D gene: TRBD2; CDR3 protein: CASSQRLAVSTDTQYF; CDR3 DNA: TGCGCCAGCAGCCAAAGGCTAGCGGTTAGCACAGATACGCAGTATTTT
V gene: TRBV7-9; J gene: TRBJ1-1; clone size: .; D gene: TRBD1; CDR3 protein: CASSFETGRKAFF; CDR3 DNA: TGTGCCAGCAGCTTTGAGACAGGGAGAAAAGCTTTCTTT
V gene: TRBV7-9; J gene: TRBJ1-2; clone size: .; D gene: .; CDR3 protein: CASSLTGGYGYTF; CDR3 DNA: TGTGCCAGCAGCTTAACGGGGGGCTATGGCTACACCTTC
V gene: TRBV6-6; J gene: TRBJ2-2; clone size: .; D gene: .; CDR3 protein: CASRTGHVDTGELFF; CDR3 DNA: TGTGCCAGCAGAACGGGACACGTCGACACCGGGGAGCTGTTTTTT
V gene: TRBV19; J gene: TRBJ1-3; clone size: .; D gene: TRBD1; CDR3 protein: CASSQGAGVGNTIYF; CDR3 DNA: TGTGCCAGCTCACAGGGGGCCGGTGTAGGAAACACCATATATTTT
V gene: TRBV7-8; J gene: TRBJ2-1; clone size: .; D gene: .; CDR3 protein: CASTTSRGRSYNEQFF; CDR3 DNA: TGTGCCAGCACCACCTCCCGGGGTCGCTCCTACAATGAGCAGTTCTTC
V gene: TRBV5-6; J gene: TRBJ2-2; clone size: once; D gene: TRBD1; CDR3 protein: CASSLGTGAGELFF; CDR3 DNA: TGTGCCAGCAGCTTGGGGACAGGGGCCGGGGAGCTGTTTTTT
V gene: TRBV4-2; J gene: TRBJ1-2; clone size: .; D gene: .; CDR3 protein: CASSQDKRGNPYGYTF; CDR3 DNA: TGTGCCAGCAGCCAAGATAAGAGAGGGAACCCCTATGGCTACACCTTC
V gene: TRBV29-1; J gene: TRBJ2-5; clone size: few; D gene: TRBD2; CDR3 protein: CSVEGLAGGRETQYF; CDR3 DNA: TGCAGCGTTGAGGGACTAGCGGGAGGGAGAGAGACCCAGTACTTC
V gene: TRBV10-3; J gene: TRBJ2-7; clone size: .; D gene: TRBD1; CDR3 protein: CATKSGTGGYEQYF; CDR3 DNA: TGTGCCACTAAATCCGGGACAGGGGGCTACGAGCAGTACTTC
V gene: TRBV7-3; J gene: TRBJ2-3; clone size: once; D gene: TRBD1; CDR3 protein: CASSLNGQGGTDTQYF; CDR3 DNA: TGTGCCAGCAGCTTAAACGGGCAGGGGGGCACAGATACGCAGTATTTT
V gene: TRBV2; J gene: TRBJ2-2; clone size: .; D gene: TRBD2; CDR3 protein: CASSVSSGYNTGELFF; CDR3 DNA: TGTGCCAGCAGTGTTTCTAGCGGCTATAACACCGGGGAGCTGTTTTTT
V gene: TRBV27; J gene: TRBJ2-5; clone size: .; D gene: TRBD1; CDR3 protein: CASSPRQGVKTQYF; CDR3 DNA: TGTGCCAGCAGTCCGCGACAGGGGGTCAAGACCCAGTACTTC
V gene: TRBV25-1; J gene: TRBJ1-1; clone size: .; D gene: .; CDR3 protein: CASTRSGTEAFF; CDR3 DNA: TGTGCCAGCACCCGTTCGGGCACTGAAGCTTTCTTT
V gene: TRBV6-6; J gene: TRBJ2-7; clone size: .; D gene: TRBD1; CDR3 protein: CASVQDRLYEQYF; CDR3 DNA: TGTGCCAGCGTCCAGGACAGGCTCTACGAGCAGTACTTC
V gene: TRBV4-1; J gene: TRBJ2-2; clone size: once; D gene: .; CDR3 protein: CASSLQGANTGELFF; CDR3 DNA: TGCGCCAGCAGCCTTCAAGGGGCGAACACCGGGGAGCTGTTTTTT
V gene: TRBV12-3/TRBV12-4; J gene: TRBJ2-7; clone size: .; D gene: .; CDR3 protein: CASRQQGEQYF; CDR3 DNA: TGTGCCAGCAGACAACAGGGCGAGCAGTACTTC
V gene: TRBV7-2; J gene: TRBJ1-2; clone size: .; D gene: TRBD1; CDR3 protein: CASSPQGGPYGYTF; CDR3 DNA: TGTGCCAGCAGCCCACAGGGGGGGCCCTATGGCTACACCTTC
V gene: TRBV11-1; J gene: TRBJ2-7; clone size: .; D gene: TRBD2; CDR3 protein: CASSRTSSYEQYF; CDR3 DNA: TGTGCCAGCAGCCGGACTAGCAGCTACGAGCAGTACTTC
V gene: TRBV7-2; J gene: TRBJ2-7; clone size: .; D gene: TRBD2; CDR3 protein: CASSLAAERGYEQYF; CDR3 DNA: TGTGCCAGCAGCTTAGCTGCGGAGCGGGGCTACGAGCAGTACTTC
V gene: TRBV7-2; J gene: TRBJ1-5; clone size: .; D gene: TRBD1; CDR3 protein: CASSLGTGSGQPQHF; CDR3 DNA: TGTGCCAGCAGCTTAGGGACAGGGTCAGGACAGCCCCAGCATTTT
V gene: TRBV27; J gene: TRBJ2-6; clone size: .; D gene: .; CDR3 protein: CASSLWVSGGANVLTF; CDR3 DNA: TGTGCCAGCAGTTTATGGGTCAGCGGTGGGGCCAACGTCCTGACTTTC
V gene: TRBV3-1/TRBV3-2; J gene: TRBJ1-1; clone size: .; D gene: .; CDR3 protein: CASSPTQPSNTEAFF; CDR3 DNA: TGTGCCAGCAGCCCCACTCAACCATCGAACACTGAAGCTTTCTTT
V gene: TRBV20-1; J gene: TRBJ2-3; clone size: .; D gene: TRBD1; CDR3 protein: CSASRQGAPDTQYF; CDR3 DNA: TGCAGTGCTAGTCGACAGGGGGCCCCCGATACGCAGTATTTT